The 17 T cell receptor beta chains given below trace back to one sample, sequenced in a study of blood T cell repertoires in COVID-19. TCRdb's table, derived via immunoSEQ multiplex PCR, lists solely in-frame clones and lacks some. The sample lists about 310,000 clones, about 88% seen once, with approximately 9.8% in the top ten. The sequenced sample was PBMCs or T cells enriched from blood (not recorded which). These receptors were collected from a woman in her thirties or forties who had recovered from COVID-19.

The rearrangement joins TRBV5-1 to TRBJ2-3, with D perhaps TRBD1 (6 bases). CDR1 and CDR2 (germline): SGHRS, YFSETQ. Trimming removed 6 bases at V and 2 bases at J, with 19 bases between. This CDR3 is built from 16 residues. CDR3 sequence reads: CASTIPLGGPTDTQYF. The CDR3 nucleotides read TGCGCCAGCACCATCCCTCTAGGGGGTCCCACAGATACGCAGTATTTT.

The V gene is TRBV11-1, the J gene TRBJ2-1, with 10 bases lining up with TRBD2. Germline loops: CDR1 SGHAT, CDR2 FQDESV (reference sequence). Trimming removed 0 bases from V and 5 bases from J; junction bases left unmatched: 4. The CDR3 has 16 amino acids. CDR3 coding DNA: TGTGCCAGCAGCTTAGCCGGACTAGCGGAGAACAATGAGCAGTTCTTC. It codes for CASSLAGLAENNEQFF.

The chain uses TRBV10-1 and TRBJ2-3; 7 bases align to TRBD1. CDR1 and CDR2 (germline): WNHNN, SYGVQD (reference sequence). After removal of 2 bases from V and 0 bases from J, the junction contained 2 bases not matched to a gene. The CDR3 consists of 15 residues. The CDR3 spells CASSEPTGSTDTQYF. DNA for the CDR3: TGCGCCAGCAGTGAGCCGACAGGGAGCACAGATACGCAGTATTTT.

The chain uses TRBV5-1 and TRBJ1-2; weak D call: TRBD1 (5 bases). Germline CDR1 is SGHRS and CDR2 is YFSETQ. The V end lost 0 bases, the J end lost 8 bases, and 14 bases lay between the germline ends. CDR3 length equals 14 residues. The CDR3 DNA reads as TGCGCCAGCAGCTTGGGCCTCGGGGGTTTGGGCTACACCTTC. This codes for CASSLGLGGLGYTF.

The genes are TRBV3-1 (or the pseudogene TRBV3-2) and TRBJ2-7; D remains unclear. Between the trimmed V and J ends, which lost 1 base and 1 base, there was a span of 11 bases. Germline CDR1 and CDR2: LGHDT and YNNKEL (reference sequence). The CDR3 runs to 15 residues. The CDR3 region has the DNA TGTGCCAGCAGCCAAGCCGATCAAGAGTCCTACGAGCAGTACTTC. Its translation: CASSQADQESYEQYF.

The chain carries TRBV18 and TRBJ2-1; TRBD2 is a possible D gene (5 bases). The CDR3 is made up of 12 amino acids. The germline V gene encodes CDR1 KGHSH and CDR2 LQKENI. Trimming removed 9 bases at V and 8 bases at J, with 14 bases between. In DNA form, the CDR3 reads TGTGCCAGTTCAACCGACGGGGATGAGCAGTTCTTC. This sequence encodes CASSTDGDEQFF.

The chain has TRBV18 and TRBJ2-1; D is possibly TRBD2 (6 bases). V was clipped by 11 bases and J by 9 bases, with 20 bases between them. Per germline, CDR1 KGHSH and CDR2 LQKENI. This CDR3 is 13 amino acids long. The CDR3 DNA reads TGTGCCCCGCTTGTGGTGGGAGGAGGTGAGCAGTTCTTC. Protein: CAPLVVGGGEQFF.

This clone was picked up one time. CDR3 sequence (DNA): TGTGCCAGCAGAGCGACAGCAACTAATGAAAAACTGTTTTTT. As protein: CASRATATNEKLFF. The chain is built from TRBV6-5 and TRBJ1-4; D might be TRBD1 (5 bases). V was trimmed by 6 bases and J by 0 bases, leaving 8 bases between them. CDR1 and CDR2 (germline): MNHEY, SVGAGI. The CDR3 loop spans 14 amino acids.

The chain couples TRBV3-1 (or the pseudogene TRBV3-2) to TRBJ2-5; 11 bases are shared with TRBD2. The germline V gene has CDR1 LGHDT and CDR2 YNNKEL (reference sequence). V trimming: 3 bases; J trimming: 4 bases; junction bases outside the gene matches: 10. The CDR3 has 17 amino acids. The CDR3 is CASSHQGLAVQGETQYF. CDR3 sequence (DNA): TGTGCCAGCAGCCATCAGGGACTAGCGGTTCAGGGAGAGACCCAGTACTTC.

This clone was detected only once. The same CDR3 arises from other DNA sequences in this sample as well. The J gene is TRBJ2-7, the V gene TRBV6-5, with a tentative D call TRBD2 (5 bases). Trimming pared 3 bases from V and 0 bases from J, leaving 6 bases between. The CDR3 loop spans 13 amino acids. The V gene's germline CDR1 is MNHEY and CDR2 SVGAGI. CDR3 DNA: TGTGCCAGCAGTTATAGCGACTCCTACGAGCAGTACTTC. It translates to CASSYSDSYEQYF.

The gene calls are TRBV7-2 and TRBJ2-1; TRBD2 is a possible D gene (7 bases). Trimming cost V 4 bases and J 0 bases, with 16 bases left between them. Germline assignment: CDR1 SGHTA and CDR2 FQGNSA. The CDR3 is 17 residues long. The CDR3 nucleotides read TGTGCCAGCAGCTCACAGCGTGGGGGGGCCTCCTACAATGAGCAGTTCTTC. Protein: CASSSQRGGASYNEQFF.

This chain joins TRBV2 and TRBJ1-6; 8 nucleotides line up with TRBD1. In germline, CDR1 is SNHLY, CDR2 FYNNEI. The CDR3 sequence is 14 residues long. Trimming cost V 4 bases and J 6 bases; bases outside gene matches: 2. Here the CDR3 reads CASSGDRPNSPLHF. The CDR3 coding sequence is TGTGCCAGCAGTGGGGACAGGCCTAATTCACCCCTCCACTTT.

The genes are TRBV28 and TRBJ2-7, with TRBD1 as a possible D gene (6 bases). V was pared by 6 bases and J by 0 bases, with 12 bases between. The CDR3 sequence is 14 residues long. Germline lookup yields CDR1 MDHEN and CDR2 SYDVKM. CDR3 in amino acids: CASRPPTGSYEQYF. CDR3 nucleotide sequence: TGTGCCAGCAGGCCCCCGACAGGCTCCTACGAGCAGTACTTC.

V is TRBV11-3 and J is TRBJ2-7; 8 nucleotides line up with TRBD2. Trimming cost V 1 base and J 2 bases; bases outside gene matches: 4. Looked up from germline, CDR1 is SGHNT and CDR2 is YENEEA. This CDR3 comprises 15 residues. The CDR3 DNA is TGTGCCAGCAGCTTAGCAGCGGGAGTCACCTACGAGCAGTACTTC. Amino acids: CASSLAAGVTYEQYF. Combining the CDR3 with reference TRBV11-3 and TRBJ2-7 gives the whole variable domain EAGVVQSPRYKIIEKKQPVAFWCNPISGHNTLYWYLQNLGQGPELLIRYENEEAVDDSQLPKDRFSAERLKGVDSTLKIQPAELGDSAVYLCASSLAAGVTYEQYFGPGTRLTVT.

This clone occurred once. The chain carries TRBV9 and TRBJ1-2; TRBD1 might be the D (6 bases). Trimming took 0 bases from V and 3 from J, leaving 27 bases between them. The CDR3 sequence is 20 residues long. Germline V gives CDR1 SGDLS, CDR2 YYNGEE. The CDR3 nucleotides read TGTGCCAGCAGCGTAGCTACTCACCAGGAACTAGGGCCAGGGGACTATGGCTACACCTTC. Encoded protein: CASSVATHQELGPGDYGYTF.

The V gene is TRBV23-1, the J gene TRBJ2-5, with a tentative D call TRBD2 (6 bases). TRBV23-1 falls under the ORF class, with uncertain function. The CDR3 consists of 17 residues. V lost 0 bases to trimming and J lost 7 bases, with 21 bases between them. CDR3 DNA: TGCGCCAGCAGTCAATCGCTCCCGCGGGACCCGTCCGGGACCCAGTACTTC. This codes for CASSQSLPRDPSGTQYF.

The chain couples TRBV7-9 to TRBJ1-2; TRBD1 matches at 8 bases. V shed 5 bases and J 2 bases; nucleotides not matched to a gene: 7. The CDR3 is 15 residues long. Germline V gene sequence: CDR1 SEHNR, CDR2 FQNEAQ (reference sequence). CDR3 in DNA: TGTGCCAGCAGCCCGCCGGGGACAGGCAACTATGGCTACACCTTC. This gives the protein CASSPPGTGNYGYTF.